This T cell receptor beta chain was retrieved from a study of blood T cell repertoires in COVID-19. For the study at large: Either two negative PCRs, clearance, or symptom resolution qualified Cohort 3 donors as recovered. Donors in the United States, Italy and Spain gave samples during acute or convalescent COVID-19.

Details on this clone: A much larger clonotype is one base distant, so this may be a read error.

The participants were between roughly 18 and 100 years old and came from 24 US areas. The CDR3 extends over 12 amino acids. Trimming took 3 bases from V and 7 from J; bases not matched to a gene: 2. The germline CDR1 and CDR2 sequences are SEHNR and FQNEAQ (reference sequence). Authors' processing steps: Reference gene primer amplification gave nucleated cell count estimates. Method: immunoSEQ multiplex PCR; TCRdb's copy keeps in-frame clones and lacks some. V, J and clone size reflect that table, while D and trimming were determined from the DNA. Altogether approximately 200,000 clones are present, about nine tenths being singletons, with the ten largest covering roughly 7.2%.

The clonotype was recovered from a man aged 25 to 45 in a cohort exposed to, infected with or recovered from COVID-19 (not recorded which). Sequenced sample: PBMCs or T cells enriched from blood (not recorded which). The chain has TRBV7-9 and TRBJ1-2; 7 bases match TRBD1. CDR3 sequence (DNA): TGTGCCAGCAGCTTTGACAGGGTTGGCTACACCTTC. This translates into CASSFDRVGYTF.